This T cell receptor (beta chain) was retrieved from a study of blood T cell repertoires in COVID-19. Profiled with immunoSEQ multiplex PCR; TCRdb holds only in-frame clones, not every one. This sample has roughly 220,000 clones, with around four fifths found just once. CDR1 and CDR2 from the germline V gene are MDHEN and SYDVKM. Trimming cost V 3 bases and J 6 bases; bases outside gene matches: 5. The CDR3 contains 14 residues. The rearrangement joins TRBV28 to TRBJ2-4, with 7 nucleotides matching TRBD1. Sequenced material: peripheral blood. This clonotype originated in a man younger than 40 with active or convalescent COVID-19. The CDR3 spells CASSLWGQPNIQYF. In DNA form, the CDR3 reads TGTGCCAGCAGTTTGTGGGGACAGCCAAACATTCAGTACTTC.